The 2 T cell receptor beta chains below come from one sample, sequenced in a study of low-dose radiotherapy and immunotherapy resistance in tumors. Time point indicated: after trial treatment. The treatment is: LDRT plus nivolumab, ipilimumab, low-dose cyclophosphamide and aspirin (RACIN trial). TRAV- and TRBV-specific primers, spanning alpha and beta chains, primed first-strand cDNA. Amplification, which lasted around 21 PCR cycles, used a constant-region primer and V-primer adapter to amplify TCRs. TCRdb re-derived calls from the reads in MiXCR, one entry per CDR3 protein. The table records under 35,000 distinct CDR3 sequences, about half of them present only once. The sequencing used PBMCs, collected after low-dose radiotherapy plus immunotherapy. These receptors originate from a male donor with gallbladder cancer.

J is TRBJ2-6 and V is TRBV18, with 10 bases lining up with TRBD1. J lost 2 bases, V lost 3 bases, and 1 base had no gene match. The CDR3 totals 16 residues. The germline gives CDR1 KGHSH, CDR2 LQKENI. For the CDR3, the DNA is TGTGCCAGCTCACCCGGGACAGGGGCTGGGGCCAACGTCCTGACTTTC. It specifies CASSPGTGAGANVLTF.

Only a few counts were recorded for this clonotype. The rearrangement links TRBV28 to TRBJ2-7; the D gene is possibly TRBD2 (5 bases). The CDR3 covers 13 residues. Germline V lookup: CDR1 MDHEN, CDR2 SYDVKM. The V end lost 3 bases, the J end lost 1 base, and 7 bases lay between the germline ends. The CDR3 DNA reads TGTGCCAGCAGTTTGGGCGGGTCCTACGAGCAGTACTTC. It is translated as CASSLGGSYEQYF.